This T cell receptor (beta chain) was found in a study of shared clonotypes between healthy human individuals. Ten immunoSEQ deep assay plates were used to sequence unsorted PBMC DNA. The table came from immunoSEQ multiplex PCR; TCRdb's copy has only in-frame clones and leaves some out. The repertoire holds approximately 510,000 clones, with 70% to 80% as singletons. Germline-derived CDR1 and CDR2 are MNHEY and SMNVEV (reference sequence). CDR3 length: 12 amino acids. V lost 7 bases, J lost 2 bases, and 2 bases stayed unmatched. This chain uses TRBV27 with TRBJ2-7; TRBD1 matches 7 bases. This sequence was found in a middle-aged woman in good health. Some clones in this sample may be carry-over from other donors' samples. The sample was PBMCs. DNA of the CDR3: TGTGCCAGCATGACAGGGACCTACGAGCAGTACTTC. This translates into CASMTGTYEQYF.